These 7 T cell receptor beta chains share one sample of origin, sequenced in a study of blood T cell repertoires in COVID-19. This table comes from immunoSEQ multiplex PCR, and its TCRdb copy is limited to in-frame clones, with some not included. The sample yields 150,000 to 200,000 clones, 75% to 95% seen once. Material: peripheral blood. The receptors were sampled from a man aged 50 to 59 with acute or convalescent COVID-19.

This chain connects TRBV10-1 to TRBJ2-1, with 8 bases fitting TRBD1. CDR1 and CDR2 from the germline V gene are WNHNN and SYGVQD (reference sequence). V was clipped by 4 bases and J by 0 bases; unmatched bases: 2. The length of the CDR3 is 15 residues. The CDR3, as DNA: TGCGCCAGCAGTGCCGGGACAGGCTCCTACAATGAGCAGTTCTTC. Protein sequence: CASSAGTGSYNEQFF.

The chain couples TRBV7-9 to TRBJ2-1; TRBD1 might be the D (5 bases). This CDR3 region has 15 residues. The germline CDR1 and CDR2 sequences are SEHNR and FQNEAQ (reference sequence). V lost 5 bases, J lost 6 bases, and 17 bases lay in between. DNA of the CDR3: TGTGCCAGCAGCCACAGCCAGGGCCCGTCCAATGAGCAGTTCTTC. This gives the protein CASSHSQGPSNEQFF.

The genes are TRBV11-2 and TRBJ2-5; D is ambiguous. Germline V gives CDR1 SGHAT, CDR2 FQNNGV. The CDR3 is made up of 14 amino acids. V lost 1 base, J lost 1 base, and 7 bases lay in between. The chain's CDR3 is CASSLGRLQETQYF. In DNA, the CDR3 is TGTGCCAGCAGCTTAGGACGACTCCAAGAGACCCAGTACTTC.

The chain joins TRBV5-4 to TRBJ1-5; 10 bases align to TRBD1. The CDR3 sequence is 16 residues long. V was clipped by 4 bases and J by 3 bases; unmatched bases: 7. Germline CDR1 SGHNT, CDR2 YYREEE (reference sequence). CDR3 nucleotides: TGTGCCAGCAGCCTCGGGACAGGGGACCCCAATCAGCCCCAGCATTTT. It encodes CASSLGTGDPNQPQHF.

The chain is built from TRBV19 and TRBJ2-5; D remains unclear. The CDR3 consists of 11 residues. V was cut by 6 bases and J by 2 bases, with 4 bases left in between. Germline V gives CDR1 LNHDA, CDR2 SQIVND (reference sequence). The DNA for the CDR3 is TGTGCCAGTAGGTCTCAAGAGACCCAGTACTTC. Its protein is CASRSQETQYF. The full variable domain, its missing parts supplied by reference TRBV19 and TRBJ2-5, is DGGITQSPKYLFRKEGQNVTLSCEQNLNHDAMYWYRQDPGQGLRLIYYSQIVNDFQKGDIAEGYSVSREKKESFPLTVTSAQKNPTAFYLCASRSQETQYFGPGTRLLVL.

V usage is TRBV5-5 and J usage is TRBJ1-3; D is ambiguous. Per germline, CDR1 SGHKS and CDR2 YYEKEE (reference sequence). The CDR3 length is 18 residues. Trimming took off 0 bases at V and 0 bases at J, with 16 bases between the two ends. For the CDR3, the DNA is TGTGCCAGCAGCTTGGGAGGCAGCCGAGGGTCCTCTGGAAACACCATATATTTT. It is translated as CASSLGGSRGSSGNTIYF.

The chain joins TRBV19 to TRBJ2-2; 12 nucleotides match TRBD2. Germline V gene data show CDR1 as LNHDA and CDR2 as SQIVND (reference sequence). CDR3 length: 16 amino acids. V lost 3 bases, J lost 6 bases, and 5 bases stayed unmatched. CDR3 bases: TGTGCCAGTAGTATGACTAGCGGGAGAGCGTCCGGGGAGCTGTTTTTT. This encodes CASSMTSGRASGELFF.